These T cell receptor beta chains were read from a single sample in a study of shared clonotypes between healthy human individuals. Method: immunoSEQ multiplex PCR; TCRdb's copy keeps in-frame clones and lacks some. The repertoire includes about 2 million clones, about 94% of them detected once, and more than 0.9% sits in the top ten. What was sequenced was naive CD8+ T cells sorted from blood. The origin of the receptors is a man between 18 and 35 years old in good health. The CDR3 runs from the conserved cysteine through the conserved F or W. D genes are given only for firm matches. Size tells how often a clone was seen (once, few, many) or the class of an expanded clone, and some rows leave it out.

TRBJ1-1 | . | . | TRBV7-6 | TGTGCCAGCAGCTTAGAGGGTTTGAACACTGAAGCTTTCTTT | CASSLEGLNTEAFF
TRBJ1-1 | . | . | TRBV21-1 | TGTGCCAGCAGCAAAGAGGTGCGGCTGAACACTGAAGCTTTCTTT | CASSKEVRLNTEAFF
TRBJ2-7 | . | . | TRBV10-3 | TGTGCCATCAGTGGGGGGGAGGGGGTCGGCGAGCAGTACTTC | CAISGGEGVGEQYF
TRBJ1-2 | TRBD1 | once | TRBV25-1 | TGTGCCAGCAGTGCCTGGACAGGGAAGAGCTATGGCTACACCTTC | CASSAWTGKSYGYTF
TRBJ1-2 | . | . | TRBV19 | TGTGCCAGTAGTATCGGGGTCGCGCTTGGCTACACCTTC | CASSIGVALGYTF
TRBJ2-3 | . | . | TRBV7-8 | TGTGCCAGCAGCTTAGTGCCCTCCAGCGGACGCACAGATACGCAGTATTTT | CASSLVPSSGRTDTQYF
TRBJ2-1 | TRBD2 | . | TRBV10-3 | TGTGCCATCAGTGACGGCGGGAGGGAATCCTACAATGAGCAGTTCTTC | CAISDGGRESYNEQFF
TRBJ2-2 | . | . | TRBV6-1 | TGTGCCAGCAGTGACCCCCTGGGGGTCACCGGGGAGCTGTTTTTT | CASSDPLGVTGELFF
TRBJ1-5 | . | . | TRBV6-1 | TGTGCCAGCAGTGAAGCCCTAAATCAGCCCCAGCATTTT | CASSEALNQPQHF
TRBJ2-3 | TRBD2 | . | TRBV4-1 | TGCGCCAGCAGCCAACCTGGGACTAGCGGACTCACAGATACGCAGTATTTT | CASSQPGTSGLTDTQYF
TRBJ2-1 | TRBD2 | . | TRBV4-1 | TGCGCCAGCAGCCAATTCGGGGGGGGCCGAAATGAGCAGTTCTTC | CASSQFGGGRNEQFF
TRBJ2-1 | . | . | TRBV7-2 | TGTGCCAGCAGCCCCAAGCCGATAATCGCCAATGAGCAGTTCTTC | CASSPKPIIANEQFF
TRBJ1-1 | . | few | TRBV9 | TGTGCCAGCAGCGTAGGGGCAGGGACTGAAGCTTTCTTT | CASSVGAGTEAFF
TRBJ1-1 | TRBD1 | . | TRBV15 | TGTGCCACCAGCAGGACAGGGTCCACTGAAGCTTTCTTT | CATSRTGSTEAFF
TRBJ2-7 | . | . | TRBV6-1 | TGTGCCAGCAGTGAGGAGGTCTCCTACGAGCAGTACTTC | CASSEEVSYEQYF
TRBJ2-1 | TRBD1 | . | TRBV7-9 | TGTGCCAGCAGCCCCCGGGACAGAGACTTGATATGGGAGCAGTTCTTC | CASSPRDRDLIWEQFF
TRBJ1-6 | . | few | TRBV10-3 | TGTGCCATCAGTGAGTCCCCTGCCCCTTCACCCCTCCACTTT | CAISESPAPSPLHF
TRBJ2-3 | . | . | TRBV11-2 | TGTGCCAGCAGCTTGAGGGGGGGTGAGGCAGATACGCAGTATTTT | CASSLRGGEADTQYF
TRBJ1-6 | . | . | TRBV13 | TGTGCCTCCGCTAGGGGCCTGGAATCACCCCTCCACTTT | CASARGLESPLHF
TRBJ2-5 | TRBD2 | . | TRBV7-2 | TGTGCCAGCAGCTTAGCGTGGGCGGCGGGGGGGGAGACCCAGTACTTC | CASSLAWAAGGETQYF
TRBJ1-2 | TRBD1 | . | TRBV11-2 | TGTGCCAGCAGCATACCGGGACAGGGCCTCTATGGCTACACCTTC | CASSIPGQGLYGYTF
TRBJ2-5 | TRBD2 | . | TRBV27 | TGTGCCAGCAGTTTAATCACCCTTAGCGGGGGGGTCCAAGAGACCCAGTACTTC | CASSLITLSGGVQETQYF
TRBJ1-1 | . | . | TRBV6-5 | TGTGCCAGCAGTTACTCGGAAGGGGAGGACACTGAAGCTTTCTTT | CASSYSEGEDTEAFF
TRBJ2-7 | TRBD1 | . | TRBV29-1 | TGCAGCGTTGAATGGGGACAGGGGTACTACGAGCAGTACTTC | CSVEWGQGYYEQYF
TRBJ1-2 | . | once | TRBV4-2 | TGTGCCAGCAGCCAAGATCTTCCCTTTACTAACTATGGCTACACCTTC | CASSQDLPFTNYGYTF
TRBJ2-5 | . | . | TRBV30 | TGTGCCTGGAGTTCGAAAGAGACCCAGTACTTC | CAWSSKETQYF
TRBJ2-1 | . | once | TRBV13 | TGTGCCAGCAGCTTAGGGCAGAACAATGAGCAGTTCTTC | CASSLGQNNEQFF
TRBJ1-5 | . | . | TRBV15 | TGTGCCACCAGCGGGGGGGTAGCTAGCAATCAGCCCCAGCATTTT | CATSGGVASNQPQHF